Reported below is one TCR beta chain. This specimen belongs to a study of control samples from healthy donors and cancer patients. Data came from immunoSEQ multiplex PCR; TCRdb stores just in-frame clones and leaves some out. Of about 120,000 clones listed, 88% are singletons. There are 18 residues in the CDR3. V was pared by 7 bases and J by 2 bases, with 12 bases of the junction left unmatched. Per germline, CDR1 LNHDA and CDR2 SQIVND (reference sequence). The sequenced sample consisted of blood. V usage is TRBV19 and J usage is TRBJ1-5; 12 bases are shared with TRBD1. The TCR sequence derives from a man aged 40-55 years in good health. The CDR3 reads CASTPRDRGPPGNQPQHF. For the CDR3, the DNA is TGTGCCAGTACCCCCCGGGACAGGGGGCCTCCAGGCAATCAGCCCCAGCATTTT.